Below are 8 T cell receptor beta chains sequenced from a single sample in a study of spatial heterogeneity in lung cancer (dated by TCRdb to 2018 to 2020). The library was produced with 5' RACE. Sequencing was carried out with a NextSeq 500. Using fastp at Q25 and MiXCR, TCRdb reprocessed the public reads and kept productive beta chains. Rows are unified per CDR3 protein, each entry keeping the most common DNA and genes. The sample yields over 10,000 distinct CDR3 sequences; under 5% were counted once. The ten largest make up under 45% of the sample. Per the publication, the time point label means: sample taken at primary tumor resection. Without any cell sorting, TCR sequencing was performed on whole RNA extracted either from tumor and nontumor lung tissue or from cryopreserved PBMC samples. Sequenced here: PBMCs, sampled at surgery. These receptors came from a male donor with early-stage non-small cell lung cancer.

This clonotype was seen ten or more times. This beta chain is an off-target read within a library intended for alpha chains, so its frequency means little. This sequence joins TRBV15 and TRBJ2-2; D ambiguous. Looked up from germline, CDR1 is LNHNV and CDR2 is YYDKDF (reference sequence). The CDR3 contains 13 residues. Deletions cut 5 bases from V and 4 bases from J, with 8 bases between. The CDR3 loop reads CATSSRRTGELFF. In DNA, the CDR3 is TGTGCCACCAGCTCCCGGCGCACCGGGGAGCTGTTTTTT.

This clonotype was seen a few times. As an off-target read in a library built for alpha chains, this beta chain has a frequency of little significance. The chain recombines TRBV6-5 with TRBJ2-7; D gene ambiguous. Germline V gives CDR1 MNHEY, CDR2 SVGAGI. The CDR3 contains 11 residues. Trimming cost V 7 bases and J 3 bases, with 7 bases left between them. The CDR3 DNA is TGTGCCAGCACGAGTGGCTACGAGCAGTACTTC. This codes for CASTSGYEQYF.

The table lists this clonotype with many counts. The library was built for alpha chains, so this beta chain is an off-target read and its size means little. This chain joins TRBV9 and TRBJ1-6, with D perhaps TRBD1 (5 bases). CDR1 and CDR2 from the germline V gene are SGDLS and YYNGEE. The V and J ends lost 5 bases and 0 bases respectively, with 9 bases between them. This CDR3 has 15 residues. The CDR3 sequence: CASSRGSSYNSPLHF. The CDR3 DNA reads as TGTGCCAGCAGTCGGGGGAGCTCCTATAATTCACCCCTCCACTTT.

In this sample, this clonotype turned up many times. This beta chain was picked up by a library intended for alpha chains and is off target, so its count carries little meaning. This chain uses TRBV5-1 with TRBJ2-3; tentative D call: TRBD2 (5 bases). This CDR3 has 11 residues. Trimming took off 7 bases at V and 5 bases at J, with 8 bases between the two ends. Germline loops: CDR1 SGHRS, CDR2 YFSETQ. CDR3 in DNA: TGCGCCAGCGGGAGACGAGATACGCAGTATTTT. Protein product: CASGRRDTQYF.

This clonotype has ten or more counts. This beta chain was picked up by a library intended for alpha chains and is off target, so its count carries little meaning. The genes are TRBV19 and TRBJ1-1; TRBD1 matches at 8 bases. In germline, CDR1 is LNHDA, CDR2 SQIVND (reference sequence). The CDR3 totals 15 residues. Trimming removed 6 bases from V and 4 bases from J; junction bases left unmatched: 10. CDR3 sequence: CASSPGGRSPTEAFF. CDR3 in DNA: TGTGCCAGTAGCCCAGGGGGCCGGTCCCCCACTGAAGCTTTCTTT.

This clonotype was detected ten times or more. This beta chain appears as a stray read in a library generated for alpha chains; its size is not informative. The J gene is TRBJ2-5, the V gene TRBV20-1, with D tentatively TRBD1 (5 bases). This CDR3 is 12 amino acids long. Germline CDR1 DFQATT, CDR2 SNEGSKA (reference sequence). The CDR3 bases are TGCAGCAGATCAGGGCCAGCCGGGACCCAGTACTTC. Its translation is CSRSGPAGTQYF.

This clonotype has at least ten counts. Being off target in a library aimed at alpha chains, this beta chain has a size of little meaning. The chain carries TRBV27 and TRBJ2-7; D tentatively fits TRBD1 or TRBD2 (5 bases each). V dropped 4 bases and J dropped 3 bases, with 10 bases sitting between them. CDR1 is MNHEY and CDR2 is SMNVEV in the germline V gene (reference sequence). The CDR3 length is 13 residues. CDR3 bases: TGTGCCAGCAGTTCCTGGGGGTTCTACGAGCAGTACTTC. Residues: CASSSWGFYEQYF.

This clonotype was seen repeatedly, ten times or more. Since the library was made to target alpha chains, this beta chain is a stray read and its abundance is not meaningful. This rearrangement joins TRBV7-9 to TRBJ1-5, with D possibly matching TRBD1 (5 bases). The V and J ends lost 5 bases and 7 bases respectively, with 15 bases between them. There are 14 residues in the CDR3. The V gene's germline CDR1 is SEHNR and CDR2 FQNEAQ (reference sequence). The CDR3 DNA reads TGTGCCAGCAGCCCGAGTGGGGCAGGGCAGCCCCAGCATTTT. It translates to CASSPSGAGQPQHF.